These T cell receptor beta chains were read from a single sample in a study of blood T cells in healthy people across ages. TCRdb reprocessed the 5' RACE reads via MiXCR and lists one record per CDR3 protein. The sample gives 800,000 to 950,000 distinct CDR3 sequences, 36% of which show up once; approximately 12% is in the top ten. The sample taken for sequencing was blood. The receptors here all came from a young man in good health. Each CDR3 is given with its conserved first and last residue. A D gene is named only where the DNA matches it firmly. Where a row states a size, it is once, few, many or the class of an expanded clone; other rows omit it.

d_gene,abundance,v_gene,j_gene,CDR3aa,CDR3nt
NA,NA,TRBV2,TRBJ1-1,CASSVRLESTEAFF,TGTGCCAGCAGTGTCCGCCTAGAGAGCACTGAAGCTTTCTTT
NA,many,TRBV10-3,TRBJ1-1,CAISEARNTEAFF,TGTGCCATCAGTGAGGCCAGGAACACTGAAGCTTTCTTT
NA,NA,TRBV9,TRBJ2-3,CASSVGIEDSTDTQYF,TGTGCCAGCAGCGTTGGGATTGAGGACAGCACAGATACGCAGTATTTT
NA,NA,TRBV18,TRBJ1-1,CASSPQPSRDNEAFF,TGTGCCAGCTCACCTCAACCCTCCCGGGACAATGAAGCTTTCTTT
NA,NA,TRBV20-1,TRBJ2-5,CSARAGGELETQYF,TGCAGTGCTAGAGCTGGCGGGGAATTGGAGACCCAGTACTTC
NA,NA,TRBV5-6,TRBJ1-5,CASSLKGLTQPQHF,TGTGCCAGCAGCTTGAAGGGACTTACACAGCCCCAGCATTTT
NA,many,TRBV12-3/TRBV12-4,TRBJ1-2,CASSREEDSYGYTF,TGTGCCAGCTCCAGGGAGGAGGACAGTTATGGCTACACCTTC
TRBD1,NA,TRBV15,TRBJ2-7,CATSIGQEYNEQYF,TGTGCCACCTCGATCGGACAGGAGTACAATGAGCAGTACTTC
TRBD1,NA,TRBV3-1,TRBJ1-1,CASSLRDSHTEAFF,TGTGCCAGCAGCCTTCGGGACAGTCACACTGAAGCTTTCTTT
TRBD2,NA,TRBV9,TRBJ2-1,CASSGAGVNEQFF,TGTGCCAGCAGCGGAGCGGGGGTCAATGAGCAGTTCTTC
TRBD1,NA,TRBV27,TRBJ1-6,CASSKRAGGNSPLHF,TGTGCCAGCTCCAAGAGGGCAGGGGGAAATTCACCCCTCCACTTT
NA,few,TRBV7-3,TRBJ2-1,CASSLVHGYEQFF,TGTGCCAGCAGCTTAGTTCACGGGTACGAGCAGTTCTTC
NA,NA,TRBV13,TRBJ2-3,CASSSGRATRDTQYF,TGTGCCAGCAGCTCGGGACGAGCGACCAGGGATACGCAGTATTTT
TRBD1,NA,TRBV6-5,TRBJ1-2,CASSSYRGNNYGYTF,TGTGCCAGCAGTTCCTACAGGGGAAACAACTATGGCTACACCTTC
NA,NA,TRBV4-2,TRBJ2-3,CASSQNTGSTDTQYF,TGTGCCAGCAGCCAAAATACTGGAAGCACAGATACGCAGTATTTT
TRBD1,NA,TRBV12-3/TRBV12-4,TRBJ2-5,CASSPGTEQETQYF,TGTGCCAGCAGTCCCGGGACAGAGCAAGAGACCCAGTACTTC
NA,NA,TRBV29-1,TRBJ1-4,CSVEVGEKLFF,TGCAGCGTTGAAGTGGGGGAAAAACTGTTTTTT
NA,many,TRBV20-1,TRBJ2-7,CSARKTRSYEQYF,TGCAGTGCTAGGAAGACACGCTCCTACGAGCAGTACTTC
NA,many,TRBV12-3/TRBV12-4,TRBJ2-7,CASSSRYEQYF,TGTGCCAGCAGTTCAAGGTACGAGCAGTACTTC
NA,NA,TRBV7-6,TRBJ2-7,CASSLSTASPEQYF,TGTGCCAGCAGCCTCTCGACAGCCTCCCCCGAGCAGTACTTC
NA,few,TRBV10-3,TRBJ1-2,CAIRPSLGNYGYTF,TGTGCCATCAGACCGAGTCTCGGTAACTATGGCTACACCTTC
NA,NA,TRBV5-5,TRBJ1-2,CDSSLDAAGIPIFSGYTF,TGTGACAGCAGCTTGGATGCGGCAGGGATCCCAATTTTTTCGGGCTACACCTTC
NA,few,TRBV10-3,TRBJ2-7,CAISLRDITYEQYF,TGTGCCATCAGCCTCCGGGACATAACCTACGAGCAGTACTTC
NA,NA,TRBV27,TRBJ2-5,CASSSGFRKETQYF,TGTGCCAGCAGTTCAGGGTTTAGAAAGGAGACCCAGTACTTC
NA,NA,TRBV6-6,TRBJ2-4,CASSDVVGENIQYF,TGTGCCAGCAGTGACGTGGTGGGGGAAAACATTCAGTACTTC